This TCR beta chain came from a study of blood T cell repertoires in COVID-19. For the study at large: Researchers got acute and convalescent COVID-19 samples from the United States, Italy and Spain.

TCRdb keeps only in-frame clones here, not all; method: immunoSEQ multiplex PCR. The sample shows some 80,000 clones, more than 75% of them seen only once. With 2 bases clipped from V and 4 bases from J, the junction kept 5 bases outside the gene matches. CDR1 is SNHLY and CDR2 is FYNNEI in the germline V gene. The CDR3 length is 14 residues. By sample share, this clone is medium-sized. The chain combines TRBV2 with TRBJ2-7, with 7 positions matching TRBD1. Sample: peripheral blood. This clonotype originated in a human donor in a cohort sampled during active COVID-19. The CDR3 DNA sequence: TGTGCCAGCAGTGAAAGGCAGGGGGTTTACGAGCAGTACTTC. It encodes CASSERQGVYEQYF.